This TCR beta chain was obtained from a study of T cell repertoires in cytomegalovirus infection (dated by TCRdb to about 2019). For the wider study: Peptide stimulations targeted recently identified HLA-C-restricted CMV epitopes, whose presentation resists viral immunomodulation, together with well-studied HLA-B-restricted epitopes. Donor HLA type was relevant to the analysis, as public TCR beta signatures indicated carriage of CMV infection together with the matching HLA type.

Worth noting for this clonotype: The clone's antigen remains unknown. No base-level quality is on record; no much larger clone is a single base apart.

The full study reports these points: Cumulative frequency of public TCR beta family members discriminated carriers of CMV infection plus the relevant HLA type in this cohort and an independent approximately 340-donor cohort. The ex vivo response was dominated by HLA-C-restricted CMV-specific TCR beta clonotypes, which also provided the single most frequent clonotype in two of eight donors.

The cysteine opens and the phenylalanine closes a CDR3 of 14 amino acids. The retained sequence is limited to the CDR3, 42 bases, with the frame set at the first base. CDR1 is given as MNHNY and CDR2 as SVGAGI, both from the germline V gene (reference sequence). Trimming accounts for 8 bases at V and 5 bases at J, while the number of junction bases matched to no gene is 8. The sample's treatment or condition label is to be understood as: in vitro stimulation with specific CMV peptide epitopes to enrich CMV-specific T cells. The data were produced on an Illumina HiSeq 1500. The public sequencing data were trimmed at Q25 with fastp and processed into clonotypes with MiXCR by TCRdb, which kept only in-frame beta chains. Entries that share a CDR3 protein sequence are merged under the most common genes and DNA. In all, the sample holds 680,000 or so distinct CDR3 sequences, and roughly 30% of those were seen once. The ten top clones hold about 20% of the sample.

Sequences were derived from cultured PBMCs, sampled from culture after CMV antigen stimulation. This TCR derives from a human donor in good health (CMV status not recorded). Some clones in this sample may be carry-over from other donors' samples. The rearranged segments are TRBV6-6 and TRBJ1-5; the central 8 bases match TRBD1. The base sequence is TGTGCCAGCCATGGTCAGGGGGCGCATCAGCCCCAGCATTTT. Translated, it gives CASHGQGAHQPQHF.